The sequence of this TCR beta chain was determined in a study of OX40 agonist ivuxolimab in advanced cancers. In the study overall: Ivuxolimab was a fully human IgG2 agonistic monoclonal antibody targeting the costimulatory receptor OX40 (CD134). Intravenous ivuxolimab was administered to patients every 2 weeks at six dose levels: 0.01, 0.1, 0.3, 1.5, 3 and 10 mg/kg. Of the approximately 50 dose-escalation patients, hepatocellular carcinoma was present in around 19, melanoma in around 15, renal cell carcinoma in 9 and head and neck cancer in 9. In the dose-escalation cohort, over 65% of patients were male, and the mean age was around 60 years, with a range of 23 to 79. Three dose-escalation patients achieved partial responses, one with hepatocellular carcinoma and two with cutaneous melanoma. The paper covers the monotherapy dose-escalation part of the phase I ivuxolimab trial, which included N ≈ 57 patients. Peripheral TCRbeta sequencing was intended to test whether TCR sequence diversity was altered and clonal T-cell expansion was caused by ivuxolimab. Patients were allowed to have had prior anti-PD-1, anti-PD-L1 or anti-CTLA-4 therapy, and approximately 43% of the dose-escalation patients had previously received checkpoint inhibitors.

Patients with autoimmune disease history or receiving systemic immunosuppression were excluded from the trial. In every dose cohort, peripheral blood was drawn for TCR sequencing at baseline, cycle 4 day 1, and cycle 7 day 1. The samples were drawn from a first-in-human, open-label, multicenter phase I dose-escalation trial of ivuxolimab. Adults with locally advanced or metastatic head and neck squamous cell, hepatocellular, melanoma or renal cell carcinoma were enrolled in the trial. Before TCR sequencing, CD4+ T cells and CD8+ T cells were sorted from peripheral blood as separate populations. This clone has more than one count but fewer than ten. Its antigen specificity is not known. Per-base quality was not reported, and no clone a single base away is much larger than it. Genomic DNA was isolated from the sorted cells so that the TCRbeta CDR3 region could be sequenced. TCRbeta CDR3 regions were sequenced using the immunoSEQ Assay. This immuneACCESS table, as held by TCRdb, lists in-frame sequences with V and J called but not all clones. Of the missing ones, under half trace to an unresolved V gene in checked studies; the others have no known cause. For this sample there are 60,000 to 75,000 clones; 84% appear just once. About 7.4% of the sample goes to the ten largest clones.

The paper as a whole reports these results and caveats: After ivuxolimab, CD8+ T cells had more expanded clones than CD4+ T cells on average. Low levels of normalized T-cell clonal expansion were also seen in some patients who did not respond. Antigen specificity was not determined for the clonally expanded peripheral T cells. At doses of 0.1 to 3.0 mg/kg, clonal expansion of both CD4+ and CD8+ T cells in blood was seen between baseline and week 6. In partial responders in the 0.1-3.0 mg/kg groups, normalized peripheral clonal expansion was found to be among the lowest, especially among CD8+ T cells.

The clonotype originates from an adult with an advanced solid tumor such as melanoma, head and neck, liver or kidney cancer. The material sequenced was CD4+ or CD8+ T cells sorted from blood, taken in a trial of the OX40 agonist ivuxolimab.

The CDR3 is CASSIDHRGETQYF. The nucleotide sequence is TGTGCCAGTAGTATAGATCACAGGGGCGAGACCCAGTACTTC. The V and J genes are TRBV19 and TRBJ2-5; 7 junctional bases match TRBD1. The germline V gene (reference sequence) yields LNHDA for CDR1 and SQIVND for CDR2. The CDR3 sequence holds 14 residues, the cysteine and phenylalanine included. This entry keeps only the CDR3 DNA: 42 bases, framed from base 1. The germline V end is reduced by 0 bases and the J end by 5 bases; junction bases left unmatched: 3.